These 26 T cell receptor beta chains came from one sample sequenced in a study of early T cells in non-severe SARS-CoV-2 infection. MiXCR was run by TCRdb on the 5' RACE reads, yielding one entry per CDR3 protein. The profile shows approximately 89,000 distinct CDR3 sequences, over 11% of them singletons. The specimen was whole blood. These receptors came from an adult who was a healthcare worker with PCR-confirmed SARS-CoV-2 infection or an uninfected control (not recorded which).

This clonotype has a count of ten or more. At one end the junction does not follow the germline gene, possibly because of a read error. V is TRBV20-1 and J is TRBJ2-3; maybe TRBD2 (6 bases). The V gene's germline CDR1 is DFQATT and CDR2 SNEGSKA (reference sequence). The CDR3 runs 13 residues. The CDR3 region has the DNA TGCAGTGCTAGGTCCACTAGCAGAGATACGCAGTATTTT. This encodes CSARSTSRDTQYF.

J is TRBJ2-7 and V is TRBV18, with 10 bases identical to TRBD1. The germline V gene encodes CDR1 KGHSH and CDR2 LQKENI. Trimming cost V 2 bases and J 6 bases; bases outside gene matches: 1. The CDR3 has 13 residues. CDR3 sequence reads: CASSPGTGAEQYF. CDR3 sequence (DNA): TGTGCCAGCTCACCAGGGACAGGGGCCGAGCAGTACTTC.

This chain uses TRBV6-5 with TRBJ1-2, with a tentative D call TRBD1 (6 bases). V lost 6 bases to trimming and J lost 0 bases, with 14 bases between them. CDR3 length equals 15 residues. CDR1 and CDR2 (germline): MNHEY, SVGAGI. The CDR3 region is CASSADRRANYGYTF. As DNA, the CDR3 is TGTGCCAGCAGCGCGGACAGAAGAGCTAACTATGGCTACACCTTC.

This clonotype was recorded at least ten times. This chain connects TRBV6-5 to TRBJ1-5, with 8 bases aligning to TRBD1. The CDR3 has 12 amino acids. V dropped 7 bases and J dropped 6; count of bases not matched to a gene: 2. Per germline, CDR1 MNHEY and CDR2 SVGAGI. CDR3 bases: TGTGCCAGCAAGGGGACAGGTCAGCCCCAGCATTTT. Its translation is CASKGTGQPQHF.

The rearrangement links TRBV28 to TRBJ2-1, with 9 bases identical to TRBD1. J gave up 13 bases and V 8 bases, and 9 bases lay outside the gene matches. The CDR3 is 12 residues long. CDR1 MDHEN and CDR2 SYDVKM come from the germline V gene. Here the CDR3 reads CASYGTGKDQFF. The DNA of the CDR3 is TGTGCCAGCTACGGGACAGGGAAGGATCAGTTCTTC. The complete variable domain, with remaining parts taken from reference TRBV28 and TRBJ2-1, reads DVKVTQSSRYLVKRTGEKVFLECVQDMDHENMFWYRQDPGLGLRLIYFSYDVKMKEKGDIPEGYSVSREKKERFSLILESASTNQTSMYLCASYGTGKDQFFGPGTRLTVL.

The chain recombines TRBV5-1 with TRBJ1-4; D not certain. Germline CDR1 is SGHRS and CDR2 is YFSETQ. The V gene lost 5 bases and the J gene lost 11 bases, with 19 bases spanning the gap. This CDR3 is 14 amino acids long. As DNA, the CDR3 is TGCGCCAGCAGTCACTCAGAGGAGGCGAGCAAACTGTTTTTT. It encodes CASSHSEEASKLFF.

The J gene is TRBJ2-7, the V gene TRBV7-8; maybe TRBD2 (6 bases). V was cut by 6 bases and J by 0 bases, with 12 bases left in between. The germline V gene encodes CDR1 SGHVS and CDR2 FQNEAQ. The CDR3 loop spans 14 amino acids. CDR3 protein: CASSRRGLSYEQYF. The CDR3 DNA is TGTGCCAGCAGTAGGAGGGGACTCTCCTACGAGCAGTACTTC.

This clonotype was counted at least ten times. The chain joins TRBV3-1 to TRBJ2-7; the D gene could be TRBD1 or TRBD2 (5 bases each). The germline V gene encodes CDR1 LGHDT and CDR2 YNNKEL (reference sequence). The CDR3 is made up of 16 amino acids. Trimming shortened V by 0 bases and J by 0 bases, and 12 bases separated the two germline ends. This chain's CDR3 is CASSQDYGTVSYEQYF. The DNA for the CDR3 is TGTGCCAGCAGCCAAGACTACGGGACGGTCTCCTACGAGCAGTACTTC.

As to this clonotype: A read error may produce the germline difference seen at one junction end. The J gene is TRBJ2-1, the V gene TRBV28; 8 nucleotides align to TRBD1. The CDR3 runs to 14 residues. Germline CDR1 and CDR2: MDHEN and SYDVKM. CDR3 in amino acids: CVSSPQDRVNEQFF. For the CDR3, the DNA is TGTGTCAGCAGTCCCCAGGACAGGGTAAATGAGCAGTTCTTC.

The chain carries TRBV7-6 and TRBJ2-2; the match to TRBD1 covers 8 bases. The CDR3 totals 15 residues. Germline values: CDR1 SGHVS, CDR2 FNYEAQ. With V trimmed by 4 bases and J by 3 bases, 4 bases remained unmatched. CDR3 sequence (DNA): TGTGCCAGCAGCTCCGGACAGGGCCACACCGGGGAGCTGTTTTTT. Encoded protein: CASSSGQGHTGELFF.

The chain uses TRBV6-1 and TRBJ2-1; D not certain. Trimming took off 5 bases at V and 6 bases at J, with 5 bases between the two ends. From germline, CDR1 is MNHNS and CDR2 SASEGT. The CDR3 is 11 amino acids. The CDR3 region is CASSFFNEQFF. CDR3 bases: TGTGCCAGCAGTTTCTTCAATGAGCAGTTCTTC.

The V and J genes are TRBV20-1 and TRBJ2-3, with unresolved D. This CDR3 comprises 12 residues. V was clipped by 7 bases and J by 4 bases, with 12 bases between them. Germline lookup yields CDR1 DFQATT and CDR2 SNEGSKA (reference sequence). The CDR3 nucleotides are TGCAGTGTACGACCGGGTCCAGATACGCAGTATTTT. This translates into CSVRPGPDTQYF.

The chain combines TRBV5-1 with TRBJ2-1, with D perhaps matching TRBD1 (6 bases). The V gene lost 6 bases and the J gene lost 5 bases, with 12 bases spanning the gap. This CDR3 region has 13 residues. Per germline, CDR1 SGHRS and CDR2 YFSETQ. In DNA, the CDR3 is TGCGCCAGCACCCTCGCAGGGGACAATGAGCAGTTCTTC. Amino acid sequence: CASTLAGDNEQFF.

The CDR3 loop reads CSARLHRSYEQYF. In DNA, the CDR3 is TGCAGTGCTCGATTACACAGGTCCTACGAGCAGTACTTC. The chain combines TRBV20-1 with TRBJ2-7, with a possible D match to TRBD1 (5 bases). V was pared by 5 bases and J by 1 base, with 12 bases between. The CDR3 has 13 amino acids. The germline CDR1 and CDR2 sequences are DFQATT and SNEGSKA (reference sequence).

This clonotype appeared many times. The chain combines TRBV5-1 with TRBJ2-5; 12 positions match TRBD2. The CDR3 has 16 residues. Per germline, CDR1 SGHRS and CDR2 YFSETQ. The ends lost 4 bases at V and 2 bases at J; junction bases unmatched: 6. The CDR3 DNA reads TGCGCCAGCAGCCTCGGGACTAGCGGGTCACAAGAGACCCAGTACTTC. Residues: CASSLGTSGSQETQYF.

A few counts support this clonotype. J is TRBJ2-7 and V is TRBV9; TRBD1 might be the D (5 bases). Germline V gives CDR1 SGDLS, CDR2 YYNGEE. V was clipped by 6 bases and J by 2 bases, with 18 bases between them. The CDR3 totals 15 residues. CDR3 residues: CASTTSGFRTYEQYF. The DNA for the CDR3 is TGTGCCAGCACCACCTCAGGGTTTAGGACCTACGAGCAGTACTTC.

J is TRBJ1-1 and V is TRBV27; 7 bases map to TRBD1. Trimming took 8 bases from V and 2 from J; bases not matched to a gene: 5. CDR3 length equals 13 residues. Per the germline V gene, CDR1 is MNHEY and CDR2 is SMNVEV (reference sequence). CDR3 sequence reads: CASRGGRNTEAFF. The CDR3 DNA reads TGTGCCAGCCGAGGGGGCCGAAACACTGAAGCTTTCTTT.

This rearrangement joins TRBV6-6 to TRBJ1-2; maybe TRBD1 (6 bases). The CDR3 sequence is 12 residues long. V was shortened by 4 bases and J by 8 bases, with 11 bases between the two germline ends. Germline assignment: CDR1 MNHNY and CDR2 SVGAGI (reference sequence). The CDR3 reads CASSLSGVGYTF. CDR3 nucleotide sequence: TGTGCCAGCAGTTTGTCAGGGGTAGGCTACACCTTC.

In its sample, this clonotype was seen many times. CDR3 DNA: TGTGCCAGCCGAACGACTAGCATTGATACGCAGTATTTT. It codes for CASRTTSIDTQYF. This chain joins TRBV12-3 or TRBV12-4 and TRBJ2-3, with 7 positions matching TRBD2. The CDR3 sequence is 13 residues long. V lost 8 bases, J lost 6 bases, and 8 bases stayed unmatched.

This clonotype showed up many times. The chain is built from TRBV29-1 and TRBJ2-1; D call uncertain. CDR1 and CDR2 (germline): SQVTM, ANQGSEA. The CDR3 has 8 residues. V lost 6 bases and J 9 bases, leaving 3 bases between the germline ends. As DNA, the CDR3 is TGCAGCGTGGGTGAGCAGTTCTTC. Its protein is CSVGEQFF.

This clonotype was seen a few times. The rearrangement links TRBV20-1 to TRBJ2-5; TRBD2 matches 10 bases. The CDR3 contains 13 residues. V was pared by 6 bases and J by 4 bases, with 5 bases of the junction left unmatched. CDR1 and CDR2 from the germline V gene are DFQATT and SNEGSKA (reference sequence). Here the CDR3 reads CSARLAGVETQYF. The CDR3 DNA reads TGCAGTGCCCGTCTAGCGGGAGTAGAGACCCAGTACTTC.

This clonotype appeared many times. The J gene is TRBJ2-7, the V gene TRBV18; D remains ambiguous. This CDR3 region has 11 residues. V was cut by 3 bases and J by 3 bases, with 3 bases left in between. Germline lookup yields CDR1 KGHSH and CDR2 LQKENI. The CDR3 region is CASSPDYEQYF. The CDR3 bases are TGTGCCAGCTCACCTGACTACGAGCAGTACTTC.

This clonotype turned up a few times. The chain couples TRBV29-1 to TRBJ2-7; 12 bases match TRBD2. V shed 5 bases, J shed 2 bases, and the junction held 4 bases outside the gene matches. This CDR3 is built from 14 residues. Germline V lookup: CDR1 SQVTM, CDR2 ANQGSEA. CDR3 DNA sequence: TGCAGCGTTTTGTCTAGCGGGGGGGCCTACGAGCAGTACTTC. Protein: CSVLSSGGAYEQYF.

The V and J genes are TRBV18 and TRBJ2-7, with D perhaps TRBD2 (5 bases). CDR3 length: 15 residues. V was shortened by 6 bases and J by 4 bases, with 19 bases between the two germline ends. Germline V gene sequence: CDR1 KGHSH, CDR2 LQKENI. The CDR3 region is CASSPGRGQAYEQYF. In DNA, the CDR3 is TGTGCCAGCTCGCCCGGCCGGGGTCAAGCTTACGAGCAGTACTTC.

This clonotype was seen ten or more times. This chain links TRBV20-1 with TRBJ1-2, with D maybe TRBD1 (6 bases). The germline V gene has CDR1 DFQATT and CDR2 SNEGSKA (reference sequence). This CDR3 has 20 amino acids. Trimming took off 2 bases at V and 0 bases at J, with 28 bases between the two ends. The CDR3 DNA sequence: TGCAGTGCTAGATACGCCCAGGGGCTACGGACACTATACTCTAACTATGGCTACACCTTC. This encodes CSARYAQGLRTLYSNYGYTF.

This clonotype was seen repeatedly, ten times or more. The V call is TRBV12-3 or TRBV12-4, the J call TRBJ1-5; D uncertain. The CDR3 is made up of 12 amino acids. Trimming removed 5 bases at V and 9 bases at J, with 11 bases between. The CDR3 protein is CASSTYSGPQHF. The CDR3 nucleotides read TGTGCCAGCAGTACATACAGTGGGCCCCAGCATTTT.